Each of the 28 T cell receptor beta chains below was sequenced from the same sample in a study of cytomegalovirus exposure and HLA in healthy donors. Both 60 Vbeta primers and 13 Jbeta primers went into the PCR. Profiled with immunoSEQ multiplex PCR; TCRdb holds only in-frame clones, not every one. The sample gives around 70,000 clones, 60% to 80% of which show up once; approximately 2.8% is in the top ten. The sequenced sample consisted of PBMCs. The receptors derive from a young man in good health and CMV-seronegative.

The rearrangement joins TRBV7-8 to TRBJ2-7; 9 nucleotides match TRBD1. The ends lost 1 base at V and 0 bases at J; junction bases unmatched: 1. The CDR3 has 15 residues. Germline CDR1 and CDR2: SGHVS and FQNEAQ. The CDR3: CASSLGQGDSYEQYF. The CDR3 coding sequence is TGTGCCAGCAGCTTAGGACAGGGGGACTCCTACGAGCAGTACTTC.

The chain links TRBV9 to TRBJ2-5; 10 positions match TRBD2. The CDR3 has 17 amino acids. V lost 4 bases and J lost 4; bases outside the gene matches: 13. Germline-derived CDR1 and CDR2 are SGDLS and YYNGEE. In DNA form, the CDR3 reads TGTGCCAGCAGCCCATATCCCTCAGCGGGGGGGAGAGAGACCCAGTACTTC. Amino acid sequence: CASSPYPSAGGRETQYF.

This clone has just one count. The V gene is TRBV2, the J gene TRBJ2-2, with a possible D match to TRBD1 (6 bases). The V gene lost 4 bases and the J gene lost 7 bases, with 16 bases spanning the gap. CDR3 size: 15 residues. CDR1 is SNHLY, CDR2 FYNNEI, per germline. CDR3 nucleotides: TGTGCCAGCAGTGGGAGTAGGGGGACGGGCGGGGAGCTGTTTTTT. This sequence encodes CASSGSRGTGGELFF.

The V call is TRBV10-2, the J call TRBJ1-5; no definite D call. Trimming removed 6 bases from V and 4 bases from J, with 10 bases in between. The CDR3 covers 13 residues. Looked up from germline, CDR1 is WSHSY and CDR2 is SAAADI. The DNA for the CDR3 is TGCGCCAGCAGCCCCGACATGAATCAGCCCCAGCATTTT. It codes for CASSPDMNQPQHF.

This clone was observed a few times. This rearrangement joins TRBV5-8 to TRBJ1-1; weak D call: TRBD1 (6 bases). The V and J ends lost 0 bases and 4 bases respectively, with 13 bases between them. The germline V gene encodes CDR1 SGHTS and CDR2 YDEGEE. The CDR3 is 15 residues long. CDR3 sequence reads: CASSLEGGGGTEAFF. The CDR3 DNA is TGTGCCAGCAGCTTGGAGGGGGGGGGAGGCACTGAAGCTTTCTTT.

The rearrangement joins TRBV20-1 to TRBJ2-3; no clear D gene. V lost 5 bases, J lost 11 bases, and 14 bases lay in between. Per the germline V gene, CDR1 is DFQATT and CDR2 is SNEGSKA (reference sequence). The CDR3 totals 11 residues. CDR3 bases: TGCAGTGCTGATAGACAAATGGTGCAGTATTTT. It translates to CSADRQMVQYF.

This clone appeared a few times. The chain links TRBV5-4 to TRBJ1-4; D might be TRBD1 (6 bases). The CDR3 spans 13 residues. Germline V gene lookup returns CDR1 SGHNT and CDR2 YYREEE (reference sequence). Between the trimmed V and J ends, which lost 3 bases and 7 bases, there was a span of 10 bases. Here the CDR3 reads CASSSQGSEKLFF. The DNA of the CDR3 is TGTGCCAGCAGCTCGCAGGGGAGTGAAAAACTGTTTTTT. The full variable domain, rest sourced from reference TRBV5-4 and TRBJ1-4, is ETGVTQSPTHLIKTRGQQVTLRCSSQSGHNTVSWYQQALGQGPQFIFQYYREEENGRGNFPPRFSGLQFPNYSSELNVNALELDDSALYLCASSSQGSEKLFFGSGTQLSVL.

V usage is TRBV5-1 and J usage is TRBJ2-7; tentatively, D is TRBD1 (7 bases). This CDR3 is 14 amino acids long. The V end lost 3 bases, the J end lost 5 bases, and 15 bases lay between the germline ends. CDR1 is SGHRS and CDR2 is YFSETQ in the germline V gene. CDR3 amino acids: CASSYPGGRDEQYF. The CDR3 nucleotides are TGCGCCAGCAGCTATCCAGGGGGGCGCGACGAGCAGTACTTC.

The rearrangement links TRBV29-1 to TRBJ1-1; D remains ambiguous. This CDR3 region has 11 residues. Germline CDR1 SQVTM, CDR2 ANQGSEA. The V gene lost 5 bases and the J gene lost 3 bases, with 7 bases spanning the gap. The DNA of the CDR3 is TGCAGCGTTTCTTCGGACACTGAAGCTTTCTTT. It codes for CSVSSDTEAFF.

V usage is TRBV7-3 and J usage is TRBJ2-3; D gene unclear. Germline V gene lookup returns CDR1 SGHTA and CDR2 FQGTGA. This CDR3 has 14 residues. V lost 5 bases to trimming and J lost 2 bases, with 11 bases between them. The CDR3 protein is CASSPRGDTDTQYF. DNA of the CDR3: TGTGCCAGCAGCCCGCGAGGAGACACAGATACGCAGTATTTT.

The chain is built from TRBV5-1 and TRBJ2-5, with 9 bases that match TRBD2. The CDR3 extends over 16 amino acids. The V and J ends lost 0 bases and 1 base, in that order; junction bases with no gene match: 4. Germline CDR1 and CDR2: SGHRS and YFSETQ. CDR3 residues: CASSLAGGGAQETQYF. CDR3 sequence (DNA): TGCGCCAGCAGCTTGGCCGGCGGGGGGGCCCAAGAGACCCAGTACTTC.

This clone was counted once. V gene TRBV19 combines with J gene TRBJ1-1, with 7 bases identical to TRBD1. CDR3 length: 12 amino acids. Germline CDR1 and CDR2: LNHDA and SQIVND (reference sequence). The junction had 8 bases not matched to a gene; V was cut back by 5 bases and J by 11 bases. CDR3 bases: TGTGCCAGTAGTCCCGACAGGGTGAACGCTTTCTTT. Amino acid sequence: CASSPDRVNAFF.

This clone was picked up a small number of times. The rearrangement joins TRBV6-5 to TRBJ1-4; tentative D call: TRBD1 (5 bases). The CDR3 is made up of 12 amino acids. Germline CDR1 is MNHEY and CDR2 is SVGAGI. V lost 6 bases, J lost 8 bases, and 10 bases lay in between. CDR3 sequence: CASRQGREKLFF. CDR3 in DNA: TGTGCCAGCAGGCAGGGCCGGGAAAAACTGTTTTTT.

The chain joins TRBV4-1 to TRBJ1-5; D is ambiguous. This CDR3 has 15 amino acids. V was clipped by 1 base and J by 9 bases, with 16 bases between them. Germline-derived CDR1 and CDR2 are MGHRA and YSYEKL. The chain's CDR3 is CASSQGYHSQVPQHF. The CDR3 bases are TGCGCCAGCAGCCAAGGGTACCACTCTCAAGTGCCCCAGCATTTT.

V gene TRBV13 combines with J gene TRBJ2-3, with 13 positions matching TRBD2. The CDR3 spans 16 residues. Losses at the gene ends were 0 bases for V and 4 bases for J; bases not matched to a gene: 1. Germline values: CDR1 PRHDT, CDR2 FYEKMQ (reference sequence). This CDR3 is CASSLGLAGGADTQYF. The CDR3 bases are TGTGCCAGCAGCTTAGGACTAGCGGGGGGGGCAGATACGCAGTATTTT.

CDR3 amino acids: CASSVISGNPYEQYF. In DNA, the CDR3 is TGTGCCAGCAGTGTGATTAGCGGGAATCCCTACGAGCAGTACTTC. This rearrangement joins TRBV6-5 to TRBJ2-7; 8 bases fit TRBD2. Germline V gene lookup returns CDR1 MNHEY and CDR2 SVGAGI. The trim removed 5 bases at V and 2 bases at J, leaving 8 bases unmatched. The CDR3 spans 15 residues.

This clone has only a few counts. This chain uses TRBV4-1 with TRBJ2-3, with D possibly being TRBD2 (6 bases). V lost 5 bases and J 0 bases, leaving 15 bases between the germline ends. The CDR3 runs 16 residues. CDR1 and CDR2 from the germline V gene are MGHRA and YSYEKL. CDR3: CASSSSPGVSTDTQYF. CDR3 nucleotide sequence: TGCGCCAGCAGCTCTAGCCCGGGGGTTAGCACAGATACGCAGTATTTT.

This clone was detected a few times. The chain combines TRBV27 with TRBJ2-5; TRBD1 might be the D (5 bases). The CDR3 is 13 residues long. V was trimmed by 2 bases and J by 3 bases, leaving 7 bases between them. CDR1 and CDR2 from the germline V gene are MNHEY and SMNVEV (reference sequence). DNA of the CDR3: TGTGCCAGCAGTTTAGTAGGGGAAGAGACCCAGTACTTC. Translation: CASSLVGEETQYF.

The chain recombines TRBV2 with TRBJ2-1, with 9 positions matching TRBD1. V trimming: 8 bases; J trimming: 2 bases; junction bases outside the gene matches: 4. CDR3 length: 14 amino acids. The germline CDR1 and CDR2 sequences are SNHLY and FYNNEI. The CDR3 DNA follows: TGTGCCAGCCTAGGACAGGGGACCTACAATGAGCAGTTCTTC. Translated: CASLGQGTYNEQFF.

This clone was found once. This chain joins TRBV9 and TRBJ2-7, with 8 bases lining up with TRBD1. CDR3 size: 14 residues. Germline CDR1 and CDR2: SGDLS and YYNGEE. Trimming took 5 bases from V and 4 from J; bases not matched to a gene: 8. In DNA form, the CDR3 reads TGTGCCAGCAGTACCGGGACAGGTGGATACGAGCAGTACTTC. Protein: CASSTGTGGYEQYF.

The CDR3 DNA reads as TGTGCCAGCAGAAGGAGGCCGAGTGAAAAACTGTTTTTT. Residues: CASRRRPSEKLFF. The V and J genes are TRBV11-2 and TRBJ1-4; D not certain. The ends were cut back, 6 bases at V and 7 bases at J, with 12 bases in the middle. Germline-derived CDR1 and CDR2 are SGHAT and FQNNGV. The CDR3 has 13 residues.

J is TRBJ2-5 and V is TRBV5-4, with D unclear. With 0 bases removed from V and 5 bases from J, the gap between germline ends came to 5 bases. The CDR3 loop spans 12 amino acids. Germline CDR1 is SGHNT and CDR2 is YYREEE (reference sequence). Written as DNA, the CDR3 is TGTGCCAGCAGCTTGGTGGCTGAGACCCAGTACTTC. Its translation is CASSLVAETQYF.

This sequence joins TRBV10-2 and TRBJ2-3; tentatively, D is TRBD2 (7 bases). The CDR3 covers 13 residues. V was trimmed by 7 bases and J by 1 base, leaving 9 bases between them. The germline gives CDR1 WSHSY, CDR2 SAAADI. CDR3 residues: CASMRGRTDTQYF. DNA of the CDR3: TGCGCCAGCATGCGGGGGCGCACAGATACGCAGTATTTT.

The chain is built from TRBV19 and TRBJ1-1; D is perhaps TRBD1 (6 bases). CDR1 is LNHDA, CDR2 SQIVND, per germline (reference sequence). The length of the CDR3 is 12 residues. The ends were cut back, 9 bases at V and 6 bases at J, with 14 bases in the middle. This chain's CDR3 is CARGTGGPEAFF. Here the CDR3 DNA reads TGTGCCAGGGGGACGGGGGGCCCTGAAGCTTTCTTT.

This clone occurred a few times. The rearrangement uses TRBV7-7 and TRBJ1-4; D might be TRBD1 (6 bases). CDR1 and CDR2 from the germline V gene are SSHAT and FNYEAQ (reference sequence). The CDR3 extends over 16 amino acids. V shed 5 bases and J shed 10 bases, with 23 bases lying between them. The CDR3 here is CASSPGPGAGGRKLFF. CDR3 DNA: TGTGCCAGCAGCCCCGGGCCTGGGGCGGGGGGGCGAAAACTGTTTTTT.

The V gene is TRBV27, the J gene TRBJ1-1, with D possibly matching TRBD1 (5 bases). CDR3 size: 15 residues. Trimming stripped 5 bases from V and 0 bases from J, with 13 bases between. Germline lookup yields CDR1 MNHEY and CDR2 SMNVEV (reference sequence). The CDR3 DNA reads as TGTGCCAGCAGTACGAGACAGAATATGAACACTGAAGCTTTCTTT. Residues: CASSTRQNMNTEAFF.

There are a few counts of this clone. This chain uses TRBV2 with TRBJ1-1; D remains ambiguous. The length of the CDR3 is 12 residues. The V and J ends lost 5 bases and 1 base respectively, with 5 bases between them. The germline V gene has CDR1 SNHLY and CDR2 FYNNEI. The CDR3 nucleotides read TGTGCCAGCAGTTCAGAGAACACTGAAGCTTTCTTT. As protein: CASSSENTEAFF.

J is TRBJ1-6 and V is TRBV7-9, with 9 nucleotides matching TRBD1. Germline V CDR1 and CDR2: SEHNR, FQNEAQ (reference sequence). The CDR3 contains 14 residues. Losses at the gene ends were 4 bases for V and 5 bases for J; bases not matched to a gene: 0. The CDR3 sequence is CASSWTGDNSPLHF. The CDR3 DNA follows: TGTGCCAGCAGCTGGACAGGGGATAATTCACCCCTCCACTTT. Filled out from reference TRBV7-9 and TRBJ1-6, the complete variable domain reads DTGVSQNPRHKITKRGQNVTFRCDPISEHNRLYWYRQTLGQGPEFLTYFQNEAQLEKSRLLSDRFSAERPKGSFSTLEIQRTEQGDSAMYLCASSWTGDNSPLHFGNGTRLTVT.